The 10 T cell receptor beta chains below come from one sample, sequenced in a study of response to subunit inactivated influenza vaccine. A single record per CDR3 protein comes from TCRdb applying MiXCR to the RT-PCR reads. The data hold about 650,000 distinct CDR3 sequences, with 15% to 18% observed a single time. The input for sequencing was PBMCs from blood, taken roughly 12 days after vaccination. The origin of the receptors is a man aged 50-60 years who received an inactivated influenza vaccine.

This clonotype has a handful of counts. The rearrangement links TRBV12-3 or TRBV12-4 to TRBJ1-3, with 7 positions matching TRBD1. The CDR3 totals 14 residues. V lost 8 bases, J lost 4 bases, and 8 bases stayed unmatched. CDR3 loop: CASLGLTGGNTIYF. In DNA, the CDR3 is TGTGCCAGCCTAGGGCTGACAGGGGGAAACACCATATATTTT.

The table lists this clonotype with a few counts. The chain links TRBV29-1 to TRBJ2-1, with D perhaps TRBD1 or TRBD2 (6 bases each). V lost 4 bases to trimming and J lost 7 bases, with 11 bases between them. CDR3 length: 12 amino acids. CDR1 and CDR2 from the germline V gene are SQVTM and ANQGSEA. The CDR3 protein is CSVARGRNEQFF. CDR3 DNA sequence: TGCAGCGTTGCCCGGGGGCGGAATGAGCAGTTCTTC.

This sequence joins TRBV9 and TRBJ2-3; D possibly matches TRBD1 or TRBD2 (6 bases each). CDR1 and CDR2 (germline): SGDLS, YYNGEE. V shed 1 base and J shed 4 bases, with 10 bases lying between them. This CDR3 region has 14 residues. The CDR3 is CASSVPGASDTQYF. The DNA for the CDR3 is TGTGCCAGCAGCGTACCGGGGGCCTCAGATACGCAGTATTTT.

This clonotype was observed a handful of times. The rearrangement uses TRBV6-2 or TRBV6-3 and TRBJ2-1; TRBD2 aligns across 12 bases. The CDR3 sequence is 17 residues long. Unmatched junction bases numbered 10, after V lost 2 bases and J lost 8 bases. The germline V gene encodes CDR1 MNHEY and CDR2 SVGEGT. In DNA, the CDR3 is TGTGCCAGCAGTTACGGCCTAGCGGGGGGGCCGAAAGATGAGCAGTTCTTC. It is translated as CASSYGLAGGPKDEQFF.

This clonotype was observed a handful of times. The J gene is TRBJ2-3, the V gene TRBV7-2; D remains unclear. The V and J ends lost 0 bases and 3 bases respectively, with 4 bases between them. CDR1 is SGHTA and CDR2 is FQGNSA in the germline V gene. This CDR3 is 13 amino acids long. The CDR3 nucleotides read TGTGCCAGCAGCTTAGCATTGACAGATACGCAGTATTTT. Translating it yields CASSLALTDTQYF.

CDR3 protein: CASKSRQEKLFF. CDR3 DNA: TGTGCCAGCAAAAGTAGACAGGAAAAACTGTTTTTT. This chain links TRBV12-3 or TRBV12-4 with TRBJ1-4; D perhaps matches TRBD1 (5 bases). The CDR3 extends over 12 amino acids. The V gene lost 7 bases and the J gene lost 8 bases, with 11 bases spanning the gap.

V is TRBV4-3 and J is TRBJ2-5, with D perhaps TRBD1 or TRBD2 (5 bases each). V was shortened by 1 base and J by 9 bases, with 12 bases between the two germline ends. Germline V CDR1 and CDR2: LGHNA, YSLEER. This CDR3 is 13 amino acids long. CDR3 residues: CASSQGLVGAQYF. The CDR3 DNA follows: TGCGCCAGCAGCCAAGGGCTAGTGGGGGCCCAGTACTTC.

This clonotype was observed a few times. CDR3 residues: CASTPWAGSSYNEQFF. CDR3 coding DNA: TGTGCCAGCACCCCATGGGCAGGGAGCTCCTACAATGAGCAGTTCTTC. The chain recombines TRBV7-9 with TRBJ2-1; D assignment may be TRBD1 or TRBD2 (5 bases each). Per the germline V gene, CDR1 is SEHNR and CDR2 is FQNEAQ (reference sequence). The V end lost 7 bases, the J end lost 0 bases, and 16 bases lay between the germline ends. The length of the CDR3 is 16 residues.

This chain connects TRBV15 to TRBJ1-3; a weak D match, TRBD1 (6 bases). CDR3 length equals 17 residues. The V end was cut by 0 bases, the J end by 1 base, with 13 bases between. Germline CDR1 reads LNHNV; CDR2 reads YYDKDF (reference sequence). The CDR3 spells CATSREGHFGSGNTIYF. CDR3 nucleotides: TGTGCCACCAGCAGAGAGGGACATTTTGGATCTGGAAACACCATATATTTT.

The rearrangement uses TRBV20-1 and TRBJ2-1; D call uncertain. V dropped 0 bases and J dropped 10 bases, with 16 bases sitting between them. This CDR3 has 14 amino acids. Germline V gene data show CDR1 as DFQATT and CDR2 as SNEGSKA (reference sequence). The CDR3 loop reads CSARDFQTSVEQFF. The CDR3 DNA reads TGCAGTGCTAGAGATTTTCAGACAAGCGTAGAGCAGTTCTTC.